The rows below give T cell receptor beta chains drawn from one sample of a study of T cell repertoires in cytomegalovirus infection. TCRdb called the reads again in MiXCR, with one record for every CDR3 protein. The repertoire holds 60,000 to 75,000 distinct CDR3 sequences, with under 25% as singletons. These receptors have no known antigen. Input material: PBMCs, sequenced either directly or after in vitro stimulation (not recorded which). Every receptor here comes from a human donor in good health (CMV status not recorded). Some clones in this sample may be carry-over from other donors' samples. CDR3s include the opening cysteine and the closing phenylalanine or tryptophan. Each record gives: CDR3 length, J gene, clone size, D gene, V gene, CDR3 DNA, CDR3 protein. A D gene is named only where the DNA matches it firmly. Expanded clones get a size class; other rows say once, few or many, or leave the size out.

17	TRBJ2-3	few	TRBD2	TRBV9	TGTGCCAGCAGCGGCACCGGGACTAGCGTTGGAACAGATACGCAGTATTTT	CASSGTGTSVGTDTQYF
14	TRBJ1-1	NA	NA	TRBV2	TGTGCCAGCAGTGTCGACAGGATGAACACTGAAGCTTTCTTT	CASSVDRMNTEAFF
11	TRBJ1-1	NA	NA	TRBV6-2/TRBV6-3	TGTGCCAGCAGTTACCAGGGTCCAGCTTTCTTT	CASSYQGPAFF
15	TRBJ2-3	few	NA	TRBV6-8	TGTGCCAGCAGTTTTGGGACCGAGAGCACAGATACGCAGTATTTT	CASSFGTESTDTQYF
15	TRBJ2-1	many	TRBD2	TRBV10-3	TGTGCCATCAGTGAGAGACTAGCGGAAGGATCGGAGCAGTTCTTC	CAISERLAEGSEQFF
13	TRBJ2-1	NA	TRBD2	TRBV7-2	TGTGCCAGCAGCCCCCCCGGCGGGGGTGAGCAGTTCTTC	CASSPPGGGEQFF
12	TRBJ2-1	NA	NA	TRBV19	TGTGCCAGTAGTATTTTGGGAATAGAGCAGTTCTTC	CASSILGIEQFF
14	TRBJ2-1	NA	NA	TRBV20-1	TGCAGTGCCGCATCTCGGCGGGGGCACAATGAGCAGTTCTTC	CSAASRRGHNEQFF
13	TRBJ2-7	NA	NA	TRBV2	TGTGCCGGAGGGGCAGGCCCGGCCAGCGAGCAGTACTTC	CAGGAGPASEQYF
16	TRBJ2-7	few	TRBD2	TRBV28	TGTGCCAGCAACCCTAGCGGGAGGGCCCTTCCGAGCGAGCAGTACTTC	CASNPSGRALPSEQYF
14	TRBJ1-5	many	NA	TRBV28	TGTGCCAGCAGTTTTCGGGTTCATCGGCAGCCCCAGCATTTT	CASSFRVHRQPQHF
13	TRBJ2-3	NA	NA	TRBV2	TGTGCCAGCACCGGAGGGAACACAGATACGCAGTATTTT	CASTGGNTDTQYF
15	TRBJ2-2	once	NA	TRBV2	TGTGCCAGCAGTGAAGCGCAGTGGGGCACCGGGGAGCTGTTTTTT	CASSEAQWGTGELFF
14	TRBJ2-1	NA	TRBD1	TRBV29-1	TGCAGCGCCTCCGGGACAGGGGCTTACAATGAGCAGTTCTTC	CSASGTGAYNEQFF
14	TRBJ1-3	few	NA	TRBV10-2	TGCGCCAGCAGTGACGGGATCTCTGGAAACACCATATATTTT	CASSDGISGNTIYF
14	TRBJ2-5	few	NA	TRBV7-9	TGTGCCAGCAGCCCCTCCCAGCTCCAAGAGACCCAGTACTTC	CASSPSQLQETQYF
16	TRBJ2-7	many	NA	TRBV7-6	TGTGCCAGCAGCCGGGTGGCGGGCACCCCTACCTACGAGCAGTACTTC	CASSRVAGTPTYEQYF
14	TRBJ1-4	NA	NA	TRBV29-1	TGCAGCGTCGCGGTAGGGTTGACTAATGAAAAACTGTTTTTT	CSVAVGLTNEKLFF
17	TRBJ2-3	few	TRBD2	TRBV7-2	TGTGCCAGCAGCTTAGTTCCACGATCTAGCGGATCAGATACGCAGTATTTT	CASSLVPRSSGSDTQYF
14	TRBJ2-3	few	NA	TRBV6-2/TRBV6-3	TGTGCCAGCAGTGACCCTGTCCCCGGGGATACGCAGTATTTT	CASSDPVPGDTQYF
12	TRBJ2-1	many	NA	TRBV7-2	TGTGCCAGCAGCTTGTCTCTTTATGAGCAGTTCTTC	CASSLSLYEQFF
15	TRBJ2-1	few	NA	TRBV3-1	TGTGCCAGCAGCCGGGGACTCAGGAGGGACAATGAGCAGTTCTTC	CASSRGLRRDNEQFF
15	TRBJ1-5	NA	TRBD1	TRBV6-1	TGTGCCAGCAGCCCGGACAGGGGGCGCAATCAGCCCCAGCATTTT	CASSPDRGRNQPQHF
12	TRBJ1-1	NA	NA	TRBV19	TGTGCCAGTAAACAACCGAACACTGAAGCTTTCTTT	CASKQPNTEAFF
14	TRBJ2-5	few	TRBD2	TRBV19	TGTGCCAGTAGTATCCTTACTAGCGGGAGGGCCGAGTACTTC	CASSILTSGRAEYF
16	TRBJ1-5	few	TRBD1	TRBV6-2/TRBV6-3	TGTGCCAGCAGTCTTTCGGGACAGGGTCCCTATCAGCCCCAGCATTTT	CASSLSGQGPYQPQHF
19	TRBJ1-5	NA	TRBD1	TRBV7-2	TGTGCCAGCAGCCAAGGGGTGGGACAGGGGGGTTGGAGCAATCAGCCCCAGCATTTT	CASSQGVGQGGWSNQPQHF
16	TRBJ1-5	NA	NA	TRBV19	TGTGCCAGTAGTATAGGGGTGTGGGACTCGAATCAGCCCCAGCATTTT	CASSIGVWDSNQPQHF
13	TRBJ2-7	NA	TRBD1	TRBV12-3/TRBV12-4	TGTGCCAGCAGGTCGACAGGGGCCTACGAGCAGTACTTC	CASRSTGAYEQYF
12	TRBJ2-1	NA	NA	TRBV6-1	TGTGCCAGCTTCGCCGCCTACAATGAGCAGTTCTTC	CASFAAYNEQFF
16	TRBJ1-2	many	NA	TRBV11-2	TGTGCCAGCAGTACGGGGTCAGGGAGAGGGGAGTATGGCTACACCTTC	CASSTGSGRGEYGYTF
14	TRBJ1-1	NA	NA	TRBV4-1	TGCGCCAGCAGATCCATAACTGGGGGTACTGAAGCTTTCTTT	CASRSITGGTEAFF
12	TRBJ1-1	NA	NA	TRBV5-6	TGTGCCAGCAGCTTATCTACAGGGGAAGCTTTCTTT	CASSLSTGEAFF
12	TRBJ2-7	many	TRBD2	TRBV7-8	TGTGCCAGCGCGGGCGGGGGCTACGAGCAGTACTTC	CASAGGGYEQYF
18	TRBJ1-1	few	TRBD1	TRBV10-3	TGTGCCATCAGTGAGGGGGTCGGACAGGGGTTTACCGGCACTGAAGCTTTCTTT	CAISEGVGQGFTGTEAFF
14	TRBJ2-3	few	NA	TRBV7-9	TGTGCCAGCAGCCCCGTCCTGTTCACAGATACGCAGTATTTT	CASSPVLFTDTQYF
14	TRBJ2-1	NA	NA	TRBV5-1	TGCGCCAGCAGCTTGGTTGCGGGGAAGGATGAGCAGTTCTTC	CASSLVAGKDEQFF
16	TRBJ2-1	NA	NA	TRBV10-3	TGTGCCATCACCCCGACACCTACCTACTCCTACAATGAGCAGTTCTTC	CAITPTPTYSYNEQFF
17	TRBJ2-7	many	TRBD2	TRBV7-2	TGTGCCAGCAGCTTAAAAGAGGGCGGGAGTTTCTCCTACGAGCAGTACTTC	CASSLKEGGSFSYEQYF
16	TRBJ2-1	few	TRBD2	TRBV5-4	TGTGCCAGCAACGCCGGTAGCGGGAGGGCCGGTAATGAGCAGTTCTTC	CASNAGSGRAGNEQFF
16	TRBJ2-1	few	NA	TRBV4-1	TGCGCCAGCAGCCAAGGAGGAGTAGTCTCCTACAATGAGCAGTTCTTC	CASSQGGVVSYNEQFF
12	TRBJ1-1	NA	NA	TRBV28	TGTGCCAGCAGTTTACCGGGCAGGGAAGCTTTCTTT	CASSLPGREAFF
11	TRBJ1-4	NA	NA	TRBV10-3	TGTGCCATCAGTGTAGGTGAAAAACTGTTTTTT	CAISVGEKLFF
14	TRBJ2-1	once	NA	TRBV5-1	TGCGCCAGCAGCCCGGGCCCTGATCAGAATGAGCAGTTCTTC	CASSPGPDQNEQFF
13	TRBJ1-2	NA	NA	TRBV3-1	TGTGCCAGCAGCCAACAGACCCTAGATGGCTACACCTTC	CASSQQTLDGYTF
14	TRBJ1-1	few	NA	TRBV11-3	TGTGCCAGCAGCCCCACGCTAGGGGTTACTGAAGCTTTCTTT	CASSPTLGVTEAFF
15	TRBJ1-4	NA	NA	TRBV11-3	TGTGCCAGCAGCCCGGGGACTGCCGAAGGAGAAAAACTGTTTTTT	CASSPGTAEGEKLFF
15	TRBJ2-5	few	NA	TRBV9	TGTGCCAGCAGCCTAGTAGGGAGTTCGGGCGAGACCCAGTACTTC	CASSLVGSSGETQYF
15	TRBJ1-2	NA	NA	TRBV4-3	TGCGCCAGCAGCCAAGATAGTTCGGGGCCCATTGGCTACACCTTC	CASSQDSSGPIGYTF
12	TRBJ2-3	NA	NA	TRBV27	TGTGCCAGCAGCGCGCGCACAGATACGCAGTATTTT	CASSARTDTQYF
18	TRBJ2-6	few	NA	TRBV5-1	TGCGCCAGCAGCTTGACAGCCGGAGGGAGCTCTGGGGCCAACGTCCTGACTTTC	CASSLTAGGSSGANVLTF
13	TRBJ2-7	NA	NA	TRBV6-1	TGTGCCAGCAGTGAGCGGCAGACCTACGAGCAGTACTTC	CASSERQTYEQYF